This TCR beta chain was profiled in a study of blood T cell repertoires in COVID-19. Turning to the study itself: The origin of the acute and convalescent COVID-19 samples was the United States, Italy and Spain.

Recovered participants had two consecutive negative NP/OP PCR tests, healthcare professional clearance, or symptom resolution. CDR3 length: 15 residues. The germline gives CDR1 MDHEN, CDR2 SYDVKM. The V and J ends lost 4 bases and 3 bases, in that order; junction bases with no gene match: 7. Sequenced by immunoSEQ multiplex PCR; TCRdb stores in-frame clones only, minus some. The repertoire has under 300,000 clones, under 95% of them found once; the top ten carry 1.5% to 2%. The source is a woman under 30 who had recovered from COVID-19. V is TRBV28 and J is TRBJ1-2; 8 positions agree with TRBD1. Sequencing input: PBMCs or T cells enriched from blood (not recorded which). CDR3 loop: CASSSATGADYGYTF. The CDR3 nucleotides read TGTGCCAGCAGTTCTGCGACAGGGGCAGACTATGGCTACACCTTC.